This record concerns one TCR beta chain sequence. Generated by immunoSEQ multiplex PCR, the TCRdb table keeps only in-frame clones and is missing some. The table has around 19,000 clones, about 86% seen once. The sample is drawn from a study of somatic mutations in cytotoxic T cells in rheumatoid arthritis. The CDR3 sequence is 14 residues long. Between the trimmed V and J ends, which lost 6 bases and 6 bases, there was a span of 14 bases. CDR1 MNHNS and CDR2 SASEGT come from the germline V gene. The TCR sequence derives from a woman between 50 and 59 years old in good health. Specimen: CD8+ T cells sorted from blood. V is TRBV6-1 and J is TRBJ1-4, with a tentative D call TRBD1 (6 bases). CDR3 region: CASSSTGPDEKLFF. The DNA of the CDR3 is TGTGCCAGCAGCTCGACAGGTCCTGATGAAAAACTGTTTTTT.